Below, one T cell receptor (beta chain) is given with its context. The target of this receptor is not known. No much larger clone exists at a distance of one base, and base qualities are not known. At diagnosis, tumor, uninvolved tumor-adjacent lung and peripheral blood were collected and then preserved as a mix of FFPE and fresh-frozen material. For TCR repertoire profiling, blood samples were analyzed in the form of peripheral blood mononuclear cells. This sample was taken from a study of T cells in localized non-small cell lung cancer (dated by TCRdb to the early 2020s). With respect to the entire study: The study analyzed T cell repertoires of hundreds of early-stage NSCLC patients, comparing tumors and uninvolved tumor-adjacent lungs. The cohort comprised approximately 240 treatment-naïve NSCLC patients with resected, localized lung tumors. Of the NSCLC patients, roughly 130 were male and approximately 100 were female, and the mean age was approximately 66 years.

Summary of the overall study and its limitations: Because multi-region sequencing of the tumors was not done, intratumor heterogeneity could not be ruled out. Because of the exploratory design, TCR variables were selected using unadjusted p-values without false-discovery rate correction. A median of around 60 of the top 100 tumor clones turned up in the paired uninvolved adjacent lung, and around 27 of those clones also ranked among the top 100 of that same adjacent lung. Uninvolved tumor-adjacent lung showed the highest T cell clonality, higher than tumor, which suggests more focused antigenic responses in the uninvolved tumor-adjacent lung. Longer overall survival was associated with higher blood T cell density, whereas shorter survival was associated with higher adjacent-lung clonality.

The CDR1 and CDR2 encoded by the germline V gene are MNHEY and SVGAGI. The cysteine opens and the phenylalanine closes a CDR3 of 12 amino acids. Of the read, only the CDR3 DNA is kept; its 36 bases are in frame from base 1. Compared with germline, V lacks 11 bases and J lacks 4 bases; bases without a gene match: 6. The immunoSEQ Assay was used to sequence TCR beta CDR3 regions from DNA. The paper's data handling went like this. To compute T cell density, TCR beta template counts were normalized to usable DNA, which was estimated by amplifying housekeeping genes. The preseqR package was used to estimate richness by extrapolating to 400,000 templates for PBMC samples and to 120,000 templates for tissue samples. Clonality was calculated as one minus Pielou's evenness. Tissue-enriched TCRs were identified by differential abundance testing using productive amino-acid clonotypes, minimum total count 5 and alpha 0.1. The Jaccard Index and the Morisita Overlap Index were used to measure how much the repertoires overlapped between compartments. GLIPH grouped TCR beta CDR3s together with public tetramer-defined viral CDR3s, and a viral motif had to include at least three viral sequences and also show V-gene enrichment. Imported from immuneACCESS, the table was reduced by TCRdb to in-frame sequences with V and J called. These copies leave out some clones; in studies compared against another copy, an unresolved V gene accounts for under half, and the cause of the remainder is not known. That table supplies the V and J calls and clone size; D and trimming were determined from the DNA. This sample is represented by approximately 83,000 clones; around 90% of them were singletons. Of the sample, 4.1% is held by the ten largest clones.

The sample was PBMCs, taken before any cancer treatment. The chain joins TRBV6-5 to TRBJ2-3; 7 nucleotides in the junction match TRBD2. The clonotype originates from a woman between 35 and 70 years old with stage II squamous cell lung carcinoma. The CDR3 has the sequence CAARGEPDTQYF. The nucleotides are TGTGCCGCCCGGGGGGAGCCAGATACGCAGTATTTT.